These T cell receptor beta chains were read from a single sample in a study of CD8+CD57+ T cells in acquired aplastic anemia. Via MiXCR, TCRdb re-called the reads, giving one row per CDR3 protein. The repertoire holds over 150,000 distinct CDR3 sequences, with 70% to 75% as singletons. Sequencing input: sorted CD4+, CD8+, or CD8+CD57+ T cells (not recorded which) from PBMCs. These receptors were obtained from a human donor with aplastic anemia. Both conserved end residues are part of each CDR3. A D gene is named only where the DNA matches it firmly. Size tells how often a clone was seen (once, few, many) or the class of an expanded clone, and some rows leave it out.

abundance | j_gene | v_gene | d_gene | CDR3aa | CDR3nt
NA | TRBJ1-6 | TRBV4-2 | NA | CASGPDRLGSPLHF | TGTGCCAGCGGCCCCGATAGGCTGGGTTCACCCCTCCACTTT
NA | TRBJ2-7 | TRBV20-1 | NA | CSVPGLGSYERYF | TGCAGTGTTCCAGGGTTAGGGTCGTACGAGCGGTACTTC
NA | TRBJ2-1 | TRBV15 | TRBD2 | CATNRDGSGGDEQFF | TGTGCCACCAACAGAGACGGTAGCGGGGGAGATGAGCAGTTCTTC
once | TRBJ2-7 | TRBV7-9 | TRBD1 | CASSLAFGETGVRYEQYF | TGTGCCAGCAGCTTAGCTTTTGGGGAGACAGGGGTAAGATACGAGCAGTACTTC
few | TRBJ1-6 | TRBV25-1 | TRBD1 | CASRPQGVNSPLHF | TGTGCCAGCAGGCCCCAGGGGGTGAATTCACCCCTCCACTTT
once | TRBJ1-1 | TRBV9 | NA | CASSDRLDEAFF | TGTGCCAGCAGCGACCGGTTAGATGAAGCTTTCTTT
NA | TRBJ2-1 | TRBV12-3/TRBV12-4 | NA | CASLNGGTYNEQFF | TGTGCCAGCCTAAACGGCGGCACCTACAATGAGCAGTTCTTC
once | TRBJ2-7 | TRBV30 | TRBD1 | CAWSPGTGSDEQYF | TGTGCCTGGAGTCCCGGGACAGGGAGCGACGAGCAGTACTTC
NA | TRBJ1-2 | TRBV7-2 | NA | CASSLGRRGGYTF | TGTGCCAGCAGCTTGGGGCGGAGGGGTGGCTACACCTTC
NA | TRBJ1-1 | TRBV12-3/TRBV12-4 | NA | CASSPGPGAFF | TGTGCCAGCAGTCCCGGACCGGGGGCTTTCTTT
many | TRBJ2-1 | TRBV6-4 | TRBD1 | CASSPATPGQGSNEQFF | TGTGCCAGCAGTCCTGCCACTCCGGGACAGGGGAGCAATGAGCAGTTCTTC
NA | TRBJ2-3 | TRBV10-3 | NA | CAIADRTPSTDTQYF | TGTGCCATAGCTGATAGGACCCCGAGCACAGATACGCAGTATTTT
NA | TRBJ1-1 | TRBV9 | NA | CASSPSRVTEAFF | TGTGCCAGCAGCCCCTCCCGGGTCACTGAAGCTTTCTTT
NA | TRBJ2-1 | TRBV19 | NA | CASSRGSYNEQFF | TGTGCCAGTAGTAGGGGCTCCTACAATGAGCAGTTCTTC
NA | TRBJ2-1 | TRBV5-1 | NA | CASSLGWGNEQFF | TGCGCCAGCAGCTTAGGATGGGGGAATGAGCAGTTCTTC
NA | TRBJ2-5 | TRBV7-3 | TRBD2 | CASSSGGLGETQYF | TGTGCCAGCAGCTCGGGGGGGCTGGGAGAGACCCAGTACTTC
NA | TRBJ2-1 | TRBV20-1 | NA | CSAPRIGLVIEQFF | TGCAGTGCTCCACGTATTGGGCTAGTCATTGAGCAGTTCTTC
NA | TRBJ2-5 | TRBV15 | NA | CATSRDGGRDQETQYF | TGTGCCACCAGCAGAGATGGGGGCCGTGACCAAGAGACCCAGTACTTC
NA | TRBJ1-1 | TRBV29-1 | NA | CSGRGSNTEAFF | TGCAGCGGTCGGGGTTCGAACACTGAAGCTTTCTTT
NA | TRBJ2-1 | TRBV15 | TRBD2 | CATSVSGQENEQFF | TGTGCCACCAGCGTTAGCGGGCAGGAGAATGAGCAGTTCTTC
NA | TRBJ2-3 | TRBV7-2 | NA | CASSLRADSVTDTQYF | TGTGCCAGCAGCCTAAGGGCCGATTCGGTCACAGATACGCAGTATTTT
NA | TRBJ2-3 | TRBV24-1 | TRBD1 | CATSGWDRDGPDTQYF | TGTGCCACCAGTGGTTGGGACAGGGATGGTCCAGATACGCAGTATTTT
NA | TRBJ2-2 | TRBV7-3 | NA | CASSQEGPGNTGELFF | TGCGCCAGCAGCCAAGAAGGTCCGGGGAACACCGGGGAGCTGTTTTTT
NA | TRBJ2-5 | TRBV25-1 | NA | CASSESGGKETQYF | TGTGCCAGCAGTGAATCAGGCGGGAAGGAGACCCAGTACTTC
NA | TRBJ1-1 | TRBV12-3/TRBV12-4 | NA | CASSLDPVVTEAFF | TGTGCCAGCAGCCTCGACCCAGTCGTGACTGAAGCTTTCTTT
NA | TRBJ2-7 | TRBV15 | TRBD1 | CATSRDLGQGFYEQYF | TGTGCCACCAGCAGAGATTTGGGACAGGGGTTCTACGAGCAGTACTTC
NA | TRBJ1-5 | TRBV6-2/TRBV6-3 | NA | CASSSLGQNQPQHF | TGTGCCAGCAGCTCCTTAGGACAGAATCAGCCCCAGCATTTT